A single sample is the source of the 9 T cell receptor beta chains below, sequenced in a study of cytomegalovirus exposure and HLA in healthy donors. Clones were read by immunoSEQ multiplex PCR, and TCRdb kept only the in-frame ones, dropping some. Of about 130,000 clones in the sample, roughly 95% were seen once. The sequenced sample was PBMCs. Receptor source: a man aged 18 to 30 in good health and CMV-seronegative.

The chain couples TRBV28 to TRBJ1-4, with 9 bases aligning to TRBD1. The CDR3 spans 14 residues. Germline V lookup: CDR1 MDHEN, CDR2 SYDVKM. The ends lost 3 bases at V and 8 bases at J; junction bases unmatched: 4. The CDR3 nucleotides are TGTGCCAGCAGTTTTAGGGACAGGGTGGAAAAACTGTTTTTT. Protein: CASSFRDRVEKLFF.

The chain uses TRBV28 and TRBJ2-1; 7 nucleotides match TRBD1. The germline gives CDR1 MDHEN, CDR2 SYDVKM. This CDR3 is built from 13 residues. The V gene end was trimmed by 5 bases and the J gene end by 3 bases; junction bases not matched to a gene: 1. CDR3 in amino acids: CASSRDSYNEQFF. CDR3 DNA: TGTGCCAGCAGTCGGGACAGCTACAATGAGCAGTTCTTC.

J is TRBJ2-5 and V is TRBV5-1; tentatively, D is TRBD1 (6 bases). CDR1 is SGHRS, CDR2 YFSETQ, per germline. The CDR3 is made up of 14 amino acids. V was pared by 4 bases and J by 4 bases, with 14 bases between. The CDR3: CASSQTGGGETQYF. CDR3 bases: TGCGCCAGCAGCCAGACAGGTGGGGGAGAGACCCAGTACTTC.

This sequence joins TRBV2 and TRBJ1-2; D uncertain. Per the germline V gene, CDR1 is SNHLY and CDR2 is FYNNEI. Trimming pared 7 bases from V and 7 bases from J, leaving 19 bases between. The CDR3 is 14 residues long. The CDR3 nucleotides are TGTGCCAGCATCCCGGGGTACACTTCGATTGGCTACACCTTC. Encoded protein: CASIPGYTSIGYTF.

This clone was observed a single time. Here the CDR3 reads CASSYSSPTGQRNYEQYF. CDR3 nucleotide sequence: TGTGCCAGCAGTTACTCCAGCCCAACAGGGCAAAGGAACTACGAGCAGTACTTC. The genes are TRBV6-7 and TRBJ2-7; TRBD1 might be the D (6 bases). TRBV6-7 is flagged as an ORF with uncertain function. The CDR3 is 18 amino acids. Trimming stripped 0 bases from V and 3 bases from J, with 21 bases between.

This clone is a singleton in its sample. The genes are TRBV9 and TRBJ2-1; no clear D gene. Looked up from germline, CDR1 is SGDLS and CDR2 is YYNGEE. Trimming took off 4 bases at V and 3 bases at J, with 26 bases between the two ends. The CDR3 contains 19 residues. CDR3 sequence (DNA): TGTGCCAGCAGCTACTCCCTTGGAACGGAGCGCCACTTCTACAATGAGCAGTTCTTC. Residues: CASSYSLGTERHFYNEQFF.

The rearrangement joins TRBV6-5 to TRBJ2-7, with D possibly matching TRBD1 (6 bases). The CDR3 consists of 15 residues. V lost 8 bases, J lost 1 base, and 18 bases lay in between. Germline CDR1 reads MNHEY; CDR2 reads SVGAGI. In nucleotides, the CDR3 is TGTGCCAGCGGCCGAGGGGGTCCCCCGTCCTACGAGCAGTACTTC. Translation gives CASGRGGPPSYEQYF.

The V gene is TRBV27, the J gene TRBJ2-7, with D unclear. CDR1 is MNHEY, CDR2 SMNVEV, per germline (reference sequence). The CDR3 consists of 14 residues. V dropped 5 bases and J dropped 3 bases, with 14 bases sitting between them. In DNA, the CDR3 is TGTGCCAGCAGTCCCTACGCCACCGGCTACGAGCAGTACTTC. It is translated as CASSPYATGYEQYF.

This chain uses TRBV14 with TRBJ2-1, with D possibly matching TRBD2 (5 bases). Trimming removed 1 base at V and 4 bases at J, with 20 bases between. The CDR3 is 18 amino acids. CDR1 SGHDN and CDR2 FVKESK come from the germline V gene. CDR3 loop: CASSQGRARRGLYNEQFF. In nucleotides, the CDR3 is TGTGCCAGCAGCCAAGGAAGAGCGCGGCGTGGACTTTACAATGAGCAGTTCTTC. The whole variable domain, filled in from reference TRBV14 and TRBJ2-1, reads EAGVTQFPSHSVIEKGQTVTLRCDPISGHDNLYWYRRVMGKEIKFLLHFVKESKQDESGMPNNRFLAERTGGTYSTLKVQPAELEDSGVYFCASSQGRARRGLYNEQFFGPGTRLTVL.